The T cell receptor (beta chain) under discussion was sequenced for a study of OX40 agonist ivuxolimab in advanced cancers. Turning to the study itself: The treatment was a fully human IgG2 OX40 agonist, ivuxolimab. Previous treatment with anti-PD-1, anti-PD-L1 or anti-CTLA-4 therapy was allowed; 40% had received some. Study results and limitations: Specificity for antigen went undetermined in the expanded peripheral T cells.

Turning to this clone: As yet, its antigen is unknown.

From germline, CDR1 is SGHAT and CDR2 FQNNGV. The V gene lost 2 bases and the J gene lost 6 bases, with 16 bases spanning the gap. This CDR3 has 15 residues. The table came from immunoSEQ multiplex PCR; TCRdb's copy has only in-frame clones and leaves some out. The sample lists 65,000 to 95,000 clones; 88% were seen once. The chain employs TRBV11-2 and TRBJ1-1, with D maybe TRBD1 (5 bases). This material consisted of CD4+ or CD8+ T cells sorted from blood, taken in a trial of the OX40 agonist ivuxolimab. The source is an adult with an advanced solid tumor such as melanoma, head and neck, liver or kidney cancer. The CDR3 is CASSLPSRGGAEAFF. The CDR3 DNA reads as TGTGCCAGCAGCTTACCCTCCCGAGGAGGGGCTGAAGCTTTCTTT.